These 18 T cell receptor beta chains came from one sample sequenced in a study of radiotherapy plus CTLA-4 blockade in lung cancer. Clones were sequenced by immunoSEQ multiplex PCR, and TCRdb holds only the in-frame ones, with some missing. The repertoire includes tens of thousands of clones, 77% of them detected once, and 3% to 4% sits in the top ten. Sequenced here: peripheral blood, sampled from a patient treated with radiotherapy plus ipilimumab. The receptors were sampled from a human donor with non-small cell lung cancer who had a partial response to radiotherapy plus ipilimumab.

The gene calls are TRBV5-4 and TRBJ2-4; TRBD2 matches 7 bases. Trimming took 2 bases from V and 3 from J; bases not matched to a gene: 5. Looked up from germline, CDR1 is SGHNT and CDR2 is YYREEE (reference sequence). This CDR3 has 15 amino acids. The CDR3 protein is CASSFGGRGKNIQYF. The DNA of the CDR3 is TGTGCCAGCAGCTTTGGGGGGAGGGGCAAAAACATTCAGTACTTC.

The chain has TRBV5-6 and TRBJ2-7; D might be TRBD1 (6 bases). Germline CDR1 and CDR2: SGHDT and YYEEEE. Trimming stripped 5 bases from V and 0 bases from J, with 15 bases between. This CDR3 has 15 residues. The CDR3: CASSPTRGNSYEQYF. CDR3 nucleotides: TGTGCCAGCAGTCCCACGAGGGGGAACTCCTACGAGCAGTACTTC. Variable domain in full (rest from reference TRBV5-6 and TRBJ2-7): DAGVTQSPTHLIKTRGQQVTLRCSPKSGHDTVSWYQQALGQGPQFIFQYYEEEERQRGNFPDRFSGHQFPNYSSELNVNALLLGDSALYLCASSPTRGNSYEQYFGPGTRLTVT.

CDR3 loop: CASSLDLDNEQFF. As DNA, the CDR3 is TGTGCCAGTAGTCTCGACTTAGACAATGAGCAGTTCTTC. The gene calls are TRBV19 and TRBJ2-1; D not resolved. The length of the CDR3 is 13 residues. The germline V gene encodes CDR1 LNHDA and CDR2 SQIVND (reference sequence). V was clipped by 5 bases and J by 5 bases, with 10 bases between them.

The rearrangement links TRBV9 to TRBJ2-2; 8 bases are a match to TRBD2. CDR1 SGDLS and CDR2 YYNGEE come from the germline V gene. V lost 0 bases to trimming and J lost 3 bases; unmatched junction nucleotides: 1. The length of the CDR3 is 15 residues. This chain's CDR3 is CASSVAGGDTGELFF. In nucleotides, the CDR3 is TGTGCCAGCAGCGTAGCGGGGGGGGACACCGGGGAGCTGTTTTTT.

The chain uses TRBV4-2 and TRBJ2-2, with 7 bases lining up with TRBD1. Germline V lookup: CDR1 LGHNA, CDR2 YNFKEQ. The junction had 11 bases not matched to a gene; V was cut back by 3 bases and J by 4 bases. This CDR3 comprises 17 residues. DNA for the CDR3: TGTGCCAGCAGCCACTTGTCGGAACAGGGGTTCACCGGGGAGCTGTTTTTT. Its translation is CASSHLSEQGFTGELFF.

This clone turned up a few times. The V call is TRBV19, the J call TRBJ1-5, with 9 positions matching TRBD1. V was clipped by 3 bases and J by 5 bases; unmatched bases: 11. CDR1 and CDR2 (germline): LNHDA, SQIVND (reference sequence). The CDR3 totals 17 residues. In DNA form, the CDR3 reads TGTGCCAGTAGTATCGACAGGGGGGCGGATTTTGATCAGCCCCAGCATTTT. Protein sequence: CASSIDRGADFDQPQHF.

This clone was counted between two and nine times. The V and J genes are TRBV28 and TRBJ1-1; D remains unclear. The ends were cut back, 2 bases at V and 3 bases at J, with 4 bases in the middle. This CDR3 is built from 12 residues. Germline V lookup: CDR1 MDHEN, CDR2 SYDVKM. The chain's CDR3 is CASSLTDTEAFF. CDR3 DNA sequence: TGTGCCAGCAGTTTAACGGACACTGAAGCTTTCTTT.

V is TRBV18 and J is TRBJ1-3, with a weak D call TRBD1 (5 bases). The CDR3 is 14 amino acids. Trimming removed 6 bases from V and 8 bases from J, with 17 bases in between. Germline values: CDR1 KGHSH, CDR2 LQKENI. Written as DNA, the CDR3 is TGTGCCAGCTCCCCCGGCAGGGAAAAGGACACCATATATTTT. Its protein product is CASSPGREKDTIYF.

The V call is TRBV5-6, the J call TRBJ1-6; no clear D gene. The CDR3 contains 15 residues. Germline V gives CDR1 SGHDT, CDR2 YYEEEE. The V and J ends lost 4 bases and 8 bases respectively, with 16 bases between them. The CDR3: CASSPGGVGDSPLHF. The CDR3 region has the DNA TGTGCCAGCAGCCCCGGCGGGGTTGGCGATTCACCCCTCCACTTT. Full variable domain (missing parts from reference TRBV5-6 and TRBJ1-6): DAGVTQSPTHLIKTRGQQVTLRCSPKSGHDTVSWYQQALGQGPQFIFQYYEEEERQRGNFPDRFSGHQFPNYSSELNVNALLLGDSALYLCASSPGGVGDSPLHFGNGTRLTVT.

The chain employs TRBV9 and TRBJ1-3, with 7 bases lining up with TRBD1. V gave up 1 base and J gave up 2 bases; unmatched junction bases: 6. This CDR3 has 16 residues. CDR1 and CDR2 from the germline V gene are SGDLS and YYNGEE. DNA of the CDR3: TGTGCCAGCAGCGTACAACAGGGGCCGGCTGGAAACACCATATATTTT. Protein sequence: CASSVQQGPAGNTIYF.

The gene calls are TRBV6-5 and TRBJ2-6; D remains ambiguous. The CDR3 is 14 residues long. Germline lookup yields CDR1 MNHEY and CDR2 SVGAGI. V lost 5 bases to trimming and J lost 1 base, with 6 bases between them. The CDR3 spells CASSEDSGANVLTF. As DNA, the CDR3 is TGTGCCAGCAGTGAGGATTCTGGGGCCAACGTCCTGACTTTC.

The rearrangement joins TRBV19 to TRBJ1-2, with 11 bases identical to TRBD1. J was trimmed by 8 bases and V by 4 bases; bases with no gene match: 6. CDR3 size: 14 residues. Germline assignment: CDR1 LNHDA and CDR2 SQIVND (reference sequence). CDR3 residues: CASSTRTGGSGYTF. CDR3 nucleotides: TGTGCCAGTAGTACCCGGACAGGGGGCAGCGGCTACACCTTC. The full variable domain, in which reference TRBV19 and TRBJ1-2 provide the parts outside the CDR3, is DGGITQSPKYLFRKEGQNVTLSCEQNLNHDAMYWYRQDPGQGLRLIYYSQIVNDFQKGDIAEGYSVSREKKESFPLTVTSAQKNPTAFYLCASSTRTGGSGYTFGSGTRLTVV.

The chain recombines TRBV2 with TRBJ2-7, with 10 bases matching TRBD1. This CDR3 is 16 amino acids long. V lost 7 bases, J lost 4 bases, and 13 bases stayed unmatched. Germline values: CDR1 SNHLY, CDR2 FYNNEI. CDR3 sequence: CASTPTGTGVGYEQYF. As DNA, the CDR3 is TGTGCCAGCACCCCTACTGGGACAGGGGTGGGGTACGAGCAGTACTTC.

CDR3 nucleotide sequence: TGTGCCAGCAGTCTTGAGGGGCGGGAGACTGAAGCTTTCTTT. It translates to CASSLEGRETEAFF. The chain combines TRBV6-1 with TRBJ1-1; TRBD1 might be the D (5 bases). Germline assignment: CDR1 MNHNS and CDR2 SASEGT. V was shortened by 5 bases and J by 5 bases, with 15 bases between the two germline ends. The CDR3 extends over 14 amino acids.

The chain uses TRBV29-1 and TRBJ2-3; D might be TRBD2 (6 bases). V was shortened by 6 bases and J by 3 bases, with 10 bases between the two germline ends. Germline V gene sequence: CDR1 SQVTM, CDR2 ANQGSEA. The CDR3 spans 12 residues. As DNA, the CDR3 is TGCAGCGTGGGTGGGGGGACAGATACGCAGTATTTT. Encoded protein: CSVGGGTDTQYF.

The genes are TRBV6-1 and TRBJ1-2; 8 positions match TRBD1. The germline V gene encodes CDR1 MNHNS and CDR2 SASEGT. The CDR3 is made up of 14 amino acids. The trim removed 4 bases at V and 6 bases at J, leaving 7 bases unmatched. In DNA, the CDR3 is TGTGCCAGCAGTGTAAACAGGGGGGGGGATGGCTACACCTTC. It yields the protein CASSVNRGGDGYTF.

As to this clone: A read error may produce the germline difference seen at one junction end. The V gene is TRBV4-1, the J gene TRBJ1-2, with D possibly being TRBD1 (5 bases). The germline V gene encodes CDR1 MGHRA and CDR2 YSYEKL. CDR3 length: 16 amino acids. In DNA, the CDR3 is TGCGCCAGCAGCGAAGAGTGGGGCCGGATTAACTATGGCTACACCTTC. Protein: CASSEEWGRINYGYTF.

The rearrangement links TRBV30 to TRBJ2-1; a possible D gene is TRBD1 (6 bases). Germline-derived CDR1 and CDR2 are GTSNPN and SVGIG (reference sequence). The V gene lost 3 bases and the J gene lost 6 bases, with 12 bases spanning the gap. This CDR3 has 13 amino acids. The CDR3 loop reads CAWSPDRANEQFF. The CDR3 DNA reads TGTGCCTGGAGCCCGGACAGAGCCAATGAGCAGTTCTTC.